Sequencing of this TCR beta chain was carried out in a study of blood T cell repertoires in COVID-19. Study summary: Researchers got acute and convalescent COVID-19 samples from the United States, Italy and Spain.

Per the study methods: Reference gene primer amplification gave nucleated cell count estimates. Sequencing was performed with immunoSEQ multiplex PCR; in TCRdb, only in-frame clones are kept and a portion is missing. The DNA was the basis for D and trimming; V, J and clone size are from that table. The sample has 250,000 to 400,000 clones, 85% to 90% seen once. Germline V gives CDR1 MDHEN, CDR2 SYDVKM. The CDR3 extends over 17 amino acids. Trimming removed 5 bases from V and 0 bases from J, with 19 bases in between. Seattle's cohort entered during active infection and was followed longitudinally. The TCR comes from a woman aged 25 to 39 with COVID-19, enrolled during active disease. The sample was peripheral blood. The chain couples TRBV28 to TRBJ1-1; TRBD1 is a possible D gene (5 bases). The CDR3 DNA reads TGTGCCAGCAGTCCGCTTGGGCTGGGGCCGATGAACACTGAAGCTTTCTTT. This gives the protein CASSPLGLGPMNTEAFF.